The 9 T cell receptor beta chains listed next were all sequenced from one sample in a study of T-cell reconstitution after alpha-beta-depleted transplantation in children. Unique molecular identifiers featured in how the TCRbeta library was prepared. A single record per CDR3 protein comes from TCRdb applying MiXCR to the PCR reads. The profile shows about 200,000 distinct CDR3 sequences, 6.6% of them singletons. The material sequenced was PBMCs, taken before TCRalphabeta/CD19-depleted stem cell transplant. The receptor source for this set is a boy younger than 10 with acute lymphoblastic leukemia, due to receive a stem cell transplant.

This clonotype has a handful of counts. This chain joins TRBV5-1 and TRBJ1-6; TRBD1 agrees at 9 bases. V lost 3 bases to trimming and J lost 10 bases; unmatched junction nucleotides: 5. Germline CDR1 SGHRS, CDR2 YFSETQ. The CDR3 has 14 residues. Here the CDR3 reads CASSSPGQGSPLHF. As DNA, the CDR3 is TGCGCCAGCAGCTCGCCGGGACAGGGATCACCCCTCCACTTT.

This clonotype was seen at least ten times. The chain has TRBV28 and TRBJ2-7; a weak D match, TRBD1 (5 bases). V was trimmed by 5 bases and J by 8 bases, leaving 13 bases between them. This CDR3 is 12 amino acids long. Germline lookup yields CDR1 MDHEN and CDR2 SYDVKM. DNA for the CDR3: TGTGCCAGCAGTCCGCAACAGGAAAAGCAGTACTTC. Its translation is CASSPQQEKQYF.

This clonotype was seen repeatedly, ten times or more. The rearrangement joins TRBV10-3 to TRBJ2-1, with 9 bases aligning to TRBD2. V shed 3 bases, J shed 12 bases, and the junction held 6 bases outside the gene matches. CDR1 ENHRY and CDR2 SYGVKD come from the germline V gene. This CDR3 spans 13 amino acids. The CDR3 region has the DNA TGTGCCATCAGTGACGGGCGGGAGGGTCGGCAGTTCTTC. This codes for CAISDGREGRQFF.

The sample holds a few counts of this clonotype. The chain employs TRBV9 and TRBJ2-7; D perhaps matches TRBD1 (6 bases). The V gene lost 0 bases and the J gene lost 2 bases, with 9 bases spanning the gap. Germline assignment: CDR1 SGDLS and CDR2 YYNGEE. The CDR3 has 14 residues. In DNA, the CDR3 is TGTGCCAGCAGCGTAGGAACAGGGACCTACGAGCAGTACTTC. This translates into CASSVGTGTYEQYF. Variable domain in full (rest from reference TRBV9 and TRBJ2-7): DSGVTQTPKHLITATGQRVTLRCSPRSGDLSVYWYQQSLDQGLQFLIQYYNGEERAKGNILERFSAQQFPDLHSELNLSSLELGDSALYFCASSVGTGTYEQYFGPGTRLTVT.

This chain connects TRBV6-1 to TRBJ2-2; TRBD2 aligns across 8 bases. The CDR3 sequence is 19 residues long. With 0 bases clipped from V and 1 base from J, the junction kept 10 bases outside the gene matches. The germline CDR1 and CDR2 sequences are MNHNS and SASEGT. The CDR3 loop is CASSEALPSGSLNTGELFF. The CDR3 bases are TGTGCCAGCAGTGAAGCGCTTCCCAGCGGGAGTTTGAACACCGGGGAGCTGTTTTTT.

This clonotype was seen repeatedly, ten times or more. The chain has TRBV6-6 and TRBJ2-7; TRBD1 is a possible D gene (6 bases). Germline CDR1 and CDR2: MNHNY and SVGAGI (reference sequence). This CDR3 is 14 amino acids long. Trimming cost V 6 bases and J 3 bases, with 15 bases left between them. The CDR3 DNA reads TGTGCCAGCAGCCCTTCCGGGACAATCTACGAGCAGTACTTC. This encodes CASSPSGTIYEQYF.

This clonotype was picked up a small number of times. The V call is TRBV7-2, the J call TRBJ2-1; D uncertain. Germline V gene data show CDR1 as SGHTA and CDR2 as FQGNSA. CDR3 length equals 12 residues. V was clipped by 1 base and J by 6 bases, with 4 bases between them. CDR3 coding DNA: TGTGCCAGCAGCTTAGATGTCAATGAGCAGTTCTTC. This sequence encodes CASSLDVNEQFF.

At least ten counts were recorded for this clonotype. The gene calls are TRBV29-1 and TRBJ2-2, with TRBD2 matching over 15 bases. The CDR3 spans 17 residues. Germline loops: CDR1 SQVTM, CDR2 ANQGSEA. V lost 6 bases to trimming and J lost 2 bases; unmatched junction nucleotides: 7. The CDR3 DNA sequence: TGCAGCGTGACCTGGACTAGCGGGGGGGTCAACACCGGGGAGCTGTTTTTT. This sequence encodes CSVTWTSGGVNTGELFF.

This clonotype was detected a few times. The chain combines TRBV4-3 with TRBJ2-5, with D possibly being TRBD2 (7 bases). Trimming shortened V by 0 bases and J by 5 bases, and 16 bases separated the two germline ends. Germline V lookup: CDR1 LGHNA, CDR2 YSLEER. The CDR3 is made up of 16 amino acids. For the CDR3, the DNA is TGCGCCAGCAGCCAAGACTTCGGTGGGAGGGGGGAGACCCAGTACTTC. It translates to CASSQDFGGRGETQYF.